Following are 11 T cell receptor beta chains from one sample sequenced in a study of blood T cells in healthy people across ages. Combining a sample-barcoded 5' primer with a J-beta primer mix, a second PCR ran for 7 to 11 cycles. A single record per CDR3 protein comes from TCRdb applying MiXCR to the 5' RACE reads. The repertoire includes around 870,000 distinct CDR3 sequences, around 26% of them detected once, and roughly 17% sits in the top ten. Sequenced input: blood. The receptors come from a woman over 75 in good health.

This clonotype turned up a few times. The chain has TRBV7-2 and TRBJ2-5; D unclear. CDR3 length: 14 amino acids. The V end lost 2 bases, the J end lost 1 base, and 8 bases lay between the germline ends. Germline V gives CDR1 SGHTA, CDR2 FQGNSA. CDR3 sequence: CASSLFHTQETQYF. The CDR3 DNA is TGTGCCAGCAGCTTATTCCACACCCAAGAGACCCAGTACTTC.

This clonotype was detected once. The junction shows a germline mismatch at one end, possibly a read error. CDR3 region: CASSQPRHSDTQYF. In DNA form, the CDR3 reads TGCGCCAGCAGTCAACCTAGACATTCAGATACGCAGTATTTT. The chain carries TRBV12-3 or TRBV12-4 and TRBJ2-3; D remains unclear. The CDR3 totals 14 residues.

The chain links TRBV10-3 to TRBJ2-4; unclear D gene. The CDR3 length is 9 residues. V shed 9 bases and J shed 15 bases, with 12 bases lying between them. Germline CDR1 reads ENHRY; CDR2 reads SYGVKD. CDR3 in DNA: TGTGCCATACCGACTGGCCGGTACTTC. Its translation is CAIPTGRYF.

This clonotype was seen at least ten times. The V gene is TRBV12-3 or TRBV12-4, the J gene TRBJ2-7; TRBD2 might be the D (6 bases). Deletions cut 7 bases from V and 4 bases from J, with 17 bases between. CDR3 length: 14 residues. The CDR3 sequence is CASTSMWGRYEQYF. The CDR3 DNA sequence: TGTGCCAGCACCTCCATGTGGGGGAGGTACGAGCAGTACTTC.

This clonotype was counted many times. This chain connects TRBV3-1 to TRBJ2-1; possible D gene TRBD2, 5 bases. This CDR3 is 13 amino acids long. Germline CDR1 LGHDT, CDR2 YNNKEL (reference sequence). V lost 8 bases, J lost 9 bases, and 17 bases lay in between. CDR3 in amino acids: CASSPSSSFEQFF. DNA of the CDR3: TGTGCCAGCTCCCCTAGCTCGAGTTTTGAGCAGTTCTTC.

This clonotype has ten or more counts. The rearrangement links TRBV7-2 to TRBJ1-5; D gene uncertain. The germline gives CDR1 SGHTA, CDR2 FQGNSA. The CDR3 covers 15 residues. Trimming pared 1 base from V and 8 bases from J, leaving 15 bases between. The DNA for the CDR3 is TGTGCCAGCAGCTTAGGGGGAGATCGGGTGAAGCCCCAGCATTTT. It yields the protein CASSLGGDRVKPQHF.

In the case of this clonotype: A clone one base away is much larger, so this may be a read error. This chain connects TRBV9 to TRBJ2-1; 9 bases agree with TRBD2. Germline V CDR1 and CDR2: SGDLS, YYNGEE. The CDR3 is 16 residues long. The V and J ends lost 0 bases and 6 bases, in that order; junction bases with no gene match: 7. CDR3 nucleotides: TGTGCCAGCAGCGTAGGTTCCAGCGGGGGGTGCAATGAGCAGTTCTTC. It encodes CASSVGSSGGCNEQFF.

Worth noting for this clonotype: A read error may explain this, as a much larger clone is one base away. V and J are TRBV6-2 or TRBV6-3 and TRBJ2-1, with 8 bases that match TRBD1. The J call is doubtful: the DNA matches TRBJ2-7 better. CDR1 is MNHEY, CDR2 SVGEGT, per germline. CDR3 size: 17 residues. CDR3 region: CASSYHGGTGSYNEQYF. In DNA form, the CDR3 reads TGTGCCAGCAGTTACCACGGCGGGACAGGCTCCTACAATGAGCAGTACTTC.

V and J are TRBV7-9 and TRBJ1-5, with a possible D match to TRBD1 (5 bases). V lost 0 bases, J lost 7 bases, and 13 bases lay in between. From germline, CDR1 is SEHNR and CDR2 FQNEAQ (reference sequence). The CDR3 extends over 15 amino acids. CDR3 DNA sequence: TGTGCCAGCAGCTTAGCGGGGGGTGGGGACCAGCCCCAGCATTTT. This codes for CASSLAGGGDQPQHF.

This clonotype came up many times. This CDR3 is CSARDHREGAGGYTF. CDR3 DNA sequence: TGCAGTGCTAGAGATCATAGAGAGGGCGCGGGTGGCTACACCTTC. The rearrangement links TRBV20-1 to TRBJ1-2; D unresolved. This CDR3 spans 15 amino acids. Germline CDR1 and CDR2: DFQATT and SNEGSKA (reference sequence). Trimming pared 0 bases from V and 7 bases from J, leaving 18 bases between.

This chain uses TRBV28 with TRBJ2-1, with TRBD1 matching 8 bases. V was pared by 6 bases and J by 1 base, with 5 bases of the junction left unmatched. This CDR3 has 15 residues. Germline CDR1 reads MDHEN; CDR2 reads SYDVKM. CDR3 loop: CASSVRGRSYNEQFF. CDR3 sequence (DNA): TGTGCCAGCAGCGTCAGGGGGCGGTCCTACAATGAGCAGTTCTTC.